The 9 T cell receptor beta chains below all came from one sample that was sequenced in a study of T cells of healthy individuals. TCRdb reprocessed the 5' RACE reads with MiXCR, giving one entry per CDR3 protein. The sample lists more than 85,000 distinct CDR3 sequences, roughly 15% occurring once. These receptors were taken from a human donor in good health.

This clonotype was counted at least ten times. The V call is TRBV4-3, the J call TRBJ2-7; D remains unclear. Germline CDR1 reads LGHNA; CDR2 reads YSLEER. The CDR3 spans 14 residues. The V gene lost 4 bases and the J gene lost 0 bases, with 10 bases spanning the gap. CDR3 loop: CASSPRLTSYEQYF. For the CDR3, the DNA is TGCGCCAGCAGCCCCCGCCTTACCTCCTACGAGCAGTACTTC.

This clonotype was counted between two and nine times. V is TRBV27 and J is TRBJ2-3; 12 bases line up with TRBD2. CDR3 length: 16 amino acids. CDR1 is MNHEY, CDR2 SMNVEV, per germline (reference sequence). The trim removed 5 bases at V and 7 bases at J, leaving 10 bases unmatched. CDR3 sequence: CASSPLTSGRRNTQYF. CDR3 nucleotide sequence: TGTGCCAGCAGTCCTCTGACTAGCGGGAGAAGGAATACGCAGTATTTT.

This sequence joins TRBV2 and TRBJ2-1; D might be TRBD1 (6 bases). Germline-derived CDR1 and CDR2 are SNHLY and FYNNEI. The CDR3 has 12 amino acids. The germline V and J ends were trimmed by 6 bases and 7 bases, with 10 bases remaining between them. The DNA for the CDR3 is TGTGCCAGCAGCAGGGGCCAAAATGAGCAGTTCTTC. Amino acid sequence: CASSRGQNEQFF.

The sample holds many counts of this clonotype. DNA for the CDR3: TGTGCCAGCAGTCGAACCACAGGGCTGGGAAACACCATATATTTT. It translates to CASSRTTGLGNTIYF. The chain couples TRBV12-3 or TRBV12-4 to TRBJ1-3, with D possibly TRBD1 on 6 matching bases. The CDR3 is made up of 15 amino acids. V lost 5 bases and J 4 bases, leaving 15 bases between the germline ends.

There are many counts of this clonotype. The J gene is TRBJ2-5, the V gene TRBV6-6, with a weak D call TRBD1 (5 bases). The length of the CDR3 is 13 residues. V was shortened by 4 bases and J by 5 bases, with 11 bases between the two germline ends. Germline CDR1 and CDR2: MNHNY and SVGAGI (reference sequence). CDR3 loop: CASSWAGQETQYF. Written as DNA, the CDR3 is TGTGCCAGCAGTTGGGCAGGGCAGGAGACCCAGTACTTC.

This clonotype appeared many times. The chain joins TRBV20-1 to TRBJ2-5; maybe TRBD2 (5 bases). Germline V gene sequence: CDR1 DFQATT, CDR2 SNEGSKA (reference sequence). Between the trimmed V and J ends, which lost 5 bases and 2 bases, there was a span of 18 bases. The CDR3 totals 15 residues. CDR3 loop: CSAPETIGVQETQYF. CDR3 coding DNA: TGCAGTGCTCCAGAGACTATTGGGGTTCAAGAGACCCAGTACTTC.

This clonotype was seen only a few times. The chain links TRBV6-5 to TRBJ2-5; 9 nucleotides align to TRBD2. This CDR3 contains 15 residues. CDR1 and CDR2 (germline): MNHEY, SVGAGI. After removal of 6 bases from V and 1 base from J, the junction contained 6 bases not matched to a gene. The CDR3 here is CASSRSGGSQETQYF. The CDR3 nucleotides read TGTGCCAGCAGCCGAAGCGGGGGGTCCCAAGAGACCCAGTACTTC.

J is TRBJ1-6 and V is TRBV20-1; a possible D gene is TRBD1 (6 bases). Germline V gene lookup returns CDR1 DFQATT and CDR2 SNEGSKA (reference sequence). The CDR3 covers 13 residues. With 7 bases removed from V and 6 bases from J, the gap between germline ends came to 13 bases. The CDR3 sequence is CSVMGAGNSPLHF. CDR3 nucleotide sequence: TGCAGTGTTATGGGGGCCGGTAATTCACCCCTCCACTTT.

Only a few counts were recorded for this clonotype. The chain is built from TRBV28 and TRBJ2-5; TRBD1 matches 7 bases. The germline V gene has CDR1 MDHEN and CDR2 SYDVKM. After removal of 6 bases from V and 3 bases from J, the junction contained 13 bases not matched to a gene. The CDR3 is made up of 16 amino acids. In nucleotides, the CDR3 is TGTGCCAGCAGCCCCAGAGGGGGCACCATGGAAGAGACCCAGTACTTC. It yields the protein CASSPRGGTMEETQYF.